Listed below are T cell receptor beta chains from one sample, sequenced in a study of blood T cell repertoires in COVID-19. The data were produced by immunoSEQ multiplex PCR, yet TCRdb's version contains in-frame clones alone and is incomplete. The table records 23,000 or so clones, 75% to 90% of them present only once. Source material: peripheral blood. These receptors all stem from a woman of 80 years or more with acute or convalescent COVID-19. The CDR3 runs from the conserved cysteine through the conserved F or W. Fields, in order: V gene, J gene, D gene, clone size, CDR3 protein, CDR3 DNA. The D gene is left open where the match is weak. Rows may omit the clone size; those that give it use once, few, many or a size class.

v_gene: TRBV29-1; j_gene: TRBJ1-2; d_gene: TRBD1; abundance: .; CDR3aa: CSVGDRGYYGYTF; CDR3nt: TGCAGCGTTGGGGACAGGGGGTACTATGGCTACACCTTC
v_gene: TRBV19; j_gene: TRBJ1-2; d_gene: .; abundance: .; CDR3aa: CASIAPYRGAHGYTF; CDR3nt: TGTGCCAGTATTGCCCCCTATCGGGGGGCGCATGGCTACACCTTC
v_gene: TRBV15; j_gene: TRBJ1-2; d_gene: .; abundance: .; CDR3aa: CATSRSDNTRIGNYGYTF; CDR3nt: TGTGCCACCAGTCGATCAGACAATACTAGAATTGGAAACTATGGCTACACCTTC
v_gene: TRBV30; j_gene: TRBJ1-1; d_gene: TRBD1; abundance: .; CDR3aa: CACLLRGRNTEAFF; CDR3nt: TGTGCCTGCCTGTTAAGGGGGCGGAACACTGAAGCTTTCTTT
v_gene: TRBV28; j_gene: TRBJ1-3; d_gene: .; abundance: .; CDR3aa: CASSGLNSGNTIYF; CDR3nt: TGTGCCAGCTCAGGACTCAACTCTGGAAACACCATATATTTT
v_gene: TRBV27; j_gene: TRBJ1-1; d_gene: .; abundance: .; CDR3aa: CASSLSPWNRNTEAFF; CDR3nt: TGTGCCAGCAGTTTATCCCCCTGGAACAGGAACACTGAAGCTTTCTTT
v_gene: TRBV30; j_gene: TRBJ1-1; d_gene: .; abundance: .; CDR3aa: CAWSVEAGSFSEAFF; CDR3nt: TGTGCCTGGAGTGTAGAGGCGGGCAGTTTCAGTGAAGCTTTCTTT
v_gene: TRBV7-2; j_gene: TRBJ1-2; d_gene: TRBD1; abundance: .; CDR3aa: CASRQDRANYGYTF; CDR3nt: TGTGCCAGCAGACAAGACAGGGCTAACTATGGCTACACCTTC
v_gene: TRBV3-1/TRBV3-2; j_gene: TRBJ2-7; d_gene: .; abundance: .; CDR3aa: CASSQFTDEQYF; CDR3nt: TGTGCCAGCAGCCAATTCACAGACGAGCAGTACTTC
v_gene: TRBV10-3; j_gene: TRBJ1-4; d_gene: .; abundance: .; CDR3aa: CAISEAGREKLFF; CDR3nt: TGTGCCATCAGTGAGGCAGGTCGTGAAAAACTGTTTTTT
v_gene: TRBV12-5; j_gene: TRBJ1-1; d_gene: .; abundance: .; CDR3aa: CASGPYTEAFF; CDR3nt: TGTGCTAGTGGCCCGTACACTGAAGCTTTCTTT
v_gene: TRBV5-4; j_gene: TRBJ1-1; d_gene: .; abundance: .; CDR3aa: CASSRGNTEAFF; CDR3nt: TGTGCCAGCAGCCGGGGGAACACTGAAGCTTTCTTT
v_gene: TRBV6-2/TRBV6-3; j_gene: TRBJ1-1; d_gene: .; abundance: .; CDR3aa: CASSGQASEAFF; CDR3nt: TGTGCCAGCAGTGGGCAGGCTTCTGAAGCTTTCTTT
v_gene: TRBV18; j_gene: TRBJ2-5; d_gene: .; abundance: once; CDR3aa: CASSPGTKETQYF; CDR3nt: TGTGCCAGCTCACCAGGGACAAAAGAGACCCAGTACTTC
v_gene: TRBV4-2; j_gene: TRBJ1-1; d_gene: .; abundance: .; CDR3aa: CASSRLMNTEAFF; CDR3nt: TGTGCCAGCAGCCGTCTTATGAACACTGAAGCTTTCTTT
v_gene: TRBV6-5; j_gene: TRBJ2-7; d_gene: TRBD1; abundance: .; CDR3aa: CASNPRQGNEQYF; CDR3nt: TGTGCCAGCAATCCAAGACAGGGAAACGAGCAGTACTTC
v_gene: TRBV24-1; j_gene: TRBJ2-1; d_gene: TRBD2; abundance: .; CDR3aa: CATSDTTSGHYNEQFF; CDR3nt: TGTGCCACCAGTGACACCACTAGCGGCCATTACAATGAGCAGTTCTTC
v_gene: TRBV2; j_gene: TRBJ1-5; d_gene: .; abundance: .; CDR3aa: CASSGSRTAGQPQHF; CDR3nt: TGTGCCAGCAGTGGGTCTCGGACCGCGGGTCAGCCCCAGCATTTT
v_gene: TRBV7-2; j_gene: TRBJ2-7; d_gene: TRBD2; abundance: .; CDR3aa: CASSWERGSSYEQYF; CDR3nt: TGTGCCAGCAGCTGGGAGCGGGGTAGCTCCTACGAGCAGTACTTC
v_gene: TRBV25-1; j_gene: TRBJ1-4; d_gene: .; abundance: .; CDR3aa: CASSEQGIANEKLFF; CDR3nt: TGTGCCAGCAGTGAACAGGGTATCGCTAATGAAAAACTGTTTTTT
v_gene: TRBV19; j_gene: TRBJ2-2; d_gene: TRBD2; abundance: once; CDR3aa: CASSRLAGEDTGELFF; CDR3nt: TGTGCCAGTAGTCGACTAGCGGGAGAGGACACCGGGGAGCTGTTTTTT
v_gene: TRBV18; j_gene: TRBJ2-1; d_gene: .; abundance: .; CDR3aa: CASSPATGSVTYNEQFF; CDR3nt: TGTGCCAGCTCACCGGCCACAGGGTCGGTAACCTACAATGAGCAGTTCTTC
v_gene: TRBV20-1; j_gene: TRBJ1-6; d_gene: TRBD1; abundance: once; CDR3aa: CSASPTGGHSPLHF; CDR3nt: TGCAGTGCCAGTCCAACAGGGGGGCATTCACCCCTCCACTTT
v_gene: TRBV20-1; j_gene: TRBJ1-2; d_gene: .; abundance: .; CDR3aa: CSASRGATHTF; CDR3nt: TGCAGTGCTAGCCGAGGAGCGACCCACACCTTC
v_gene: TRBV6-1; j_gene: TRBJ1-4; d_gene: .; abundance: .; CDR3aa: CASSEGTRGDEKLFF; CDR3nt: TGTGCCAGCAGTGAAGGGACCCGGGGGGATGAAAAACTGTTTTTT
v_gene: TRBV29-1; j_gene: TRBJ1-1; d_gene: .; abundance: .; CDR3aa: CSVTRGTEAFF; CDR3nt: TGCAGCGTTACGAGGGGGACTGAAGCTTTCTTT
v_gene: TRBV9; j_gene: TRBJ1-4; d_gene: TRBD1; abundance: once; CDR3aa: CASSVTGGVGEKLFF; CDR3nt: TGTGCCAGCAGCGTTACAGGGGGCGTAGGAGAAAAACTGTTTTTT
v_gene: TRBV9; j_gene: TRBJ2-1; d_gene: TRBD2; abundance: once; CDR3aa: CASSVGEGASGRYEQFF; CDR3nt: TGTGCCAGCAGCGTAGGGGAAGGGGCTAGCGGAAGGTATGAGCAGTTCTTC
v_gene: TRBV19; j_gene: TRBJ1-4; d_gene: TRBD1; abundance: once; CDR3aa: CASRRGPTNEKLFF; CDR3nt: TGTGCCTCCCGAAGGGGGCCAACTAATGAAAAACTGTTTTTT
v_gene: TRBV18; j_gene: TRBJ2-7; d_gene: .; abundance: .; CDR3aa: CASSPPAVEEQYF; CDR3nt: TGTGCCAGCTCACCACCGGCGGTTGAGGAGCAGTACTTC
v_gene: TRBV19; j_gene: TRBJ2-1; d_gene: .; abundance: .; CDR3aa: CASSISSNNEQFF; CDR3nt: TGTGCCAGTAGTATTTCGAGCAACAATGAGCAGTTCTTC